The rows below give T cell receptor beta chains drawn from one sample of a study of graft-versus-host responses after intestinal transplantation. Clones were sequenced by immunoSEQ multiplex PCR, and TCRdb holds only the in-frame ones, with some missing. The data show more than 55,000 clones, 70% to 90% seen once. Material: PBMCs, obtained 26 days after transplant. The origin of the receptors is a human patient who received an intestinal transplant, so some T cells may come from the graft donor. CDR3s include the opening cysteine and the closing phenylalanine or tryptophan. A D gene is named only where the DNA matches it firmly. Clone size is not always given. Where it is, it says once, few, many or a class for expanded clones.

j_call: TRBJ2-3
clone_size: once
d_call: NA
v_call: TRBV9
cdr3_aa: CASSPRRAGLTDTQYF
cdr3_nt: TGTGCCAGCAGCCCCCGCCGCGCGGGACTCACAGATACGCAGTATTTT

j_call: TRBJ2-2
clone_size: NA
d_call: NA
v_call: TRBV7-9
cdr3_aa: CASSRRFGELFF
cdr3_nt: TGTGCCAGCAGCCGCCGGTTTGGGGAGCTGTTTTTT

j_call: TRBJ1-1
clone_size: NA
d_call: NA
v_call: TRBV4-1
cdr3_aa: CASSPVLSARTEAFF
cdr3_nt: TGCGCCAGCAGCCCGGTATTATCGGCTAGGACTGAAGCTTTCTTT

j_call: TRBJ1-3
clone_size: few
d_call: NA
v_call: TRBV6-5
cdr3_aa: CASMNRREGNTIYF
cdr3_nt: TGTGCCAGCATGAACCGCAGGGAAGGAAACACCATATATTTT

j_call: TRBJ2-1
clone_size: NA
d_call: TRBD2
v_call: TRBV4-1
cdr3_aa: CASSPGLAGGPKQFF
cdr3_nt: TGCGCCAGCAGCCCTGGACTAGCGGGGGGGCCTAAGCAGTTCTTC

j_call: TRBJ1-3
clone_size: NA
d_call: TRBD1
v_call: TRBV5-4
cdr3_aa: CASSLGQASSGNTIYF
cdr3_nt: TGTGCCAGCAGCCTGGGACAGGCGAGCTCTGGAAACACCATATATTTT

j_call: TRBJ1-4
clone_size: NA
d_call: TRBD1
v_call: TRBV13
cdr3_aa: CASSSGQGGVFEKLFF
cdr3_nt: TGTGCCAGCAGCTCCGGACAGGGGGGAGTTTTTGAAAAACTGTTTTTT

j_call: TRBJ1-1
clone_size: few
d_call: NA
v_call: TRBV19
cdr3_aa: CASSTFLRSNTEAFF
cdr3_nt: TGTGCCAGTAGTACCTTCTTAAGGAGCAACACTGAAGCTTTCTTT

j_call: TRBJ2-1
clone_size: NA
d_call: TRBD2
v_call: TRBV5-4
cdr3_aa: CASSLQRGAYNEQFF
cdr3_nt: TGTGCCAGCAGCTTGCAGCGGGGGGCCTACAATGAGCAGTTCTTC

j_call: TRBJ2-1
clone_size: NA
d_call: NA
v_call: TRBV30
cdr3_aa: CAWSMGSGYSYNEQFF
cdr3_nt: TGTGCCTGGAGTATGGGTAGCGGTTACTCCTACAATGAGCAGTTCTTC

j_call: TRBJ2-1
clone_size: NA
d_call: TRBD1
v_call: TRBV4-1
cdr3_aa: CASSPRTGGEVYNEQFF
cdr3_nt: TGCGCCAGCAGCCCCAGGACAGGGGGCGAAGTCTACAATGAGCAGTTCTTC

j_call: TRBJ1-1
clone_size: NA
d_call: NA
v_call: TRBV30
cdr3_aa: CACLDSPMNTEAFF
cdr3_nt: TGTGCCTGCTTGGACAGCCCGATGAACACTGAAGCTTTCTTT

j_call: TRBJ2-2
clone_size: NA
d_call: TRBD1
v_call: TRBV7-8
cdr3_aa: CASSQPGQGANTGELFF
cdr3_nt: TGTGCCAGCAGCCAACCTGGACAGGGCGCGAACACCGGGGAGCTGTTTTTT

j_call: TRBJ2-7
clone_size: NA
d_call: NA
v_call: TRBV15
cdr3_aa: CATSSTSFNRASYEQYF
cdr3_nt: TGTGCCACCAGCTCGACATCTTTTAATCGAGCAAGCTACGAGCAGTACTTC

j_call: TRBJ2-6
clone_size: NA
d_call: NA
v_call: TRBV7-6
cdr3_aa: CASSEGSGANVLTF
cdr3_nt: TGTGCCAGCAGCGAGGGCTCTGGGGCCAACGTCCTGACTTTC

j_call: TRBJ2-3
clone_size: NA
d_call: NA
v_call: TRBV9
cdr3_aa: CASSGKGRGGTDTQYF
cdr3_nt: TGTGCCAGCAGCGGGAAAGGACGAGGGGGTACAGATACGCAGTATTTT

j_call: TRBJ2-5
clone_size: once
d_call: TRBD1
v_call: TRBV6-5
cdr3_aa: CASSYGDRLAETQYF
cdr3_nt: TGTGCCAGCAGTTACGGGGACAGGTTAGCAGAGACCCAGTACTTC

j_call: TRBJ1-2
clone_size: NA
d_call: TRBD1
v_call: TRBV6-5
cdr3_aa: CASSYSGTGHGYTF
cdr3_nt: TGTGCCAGCAGTTACTCTGGGACAGGGCATGGCTACACCTTC

j_call: TRBJ1-5
clone_size: once
d_call: TRBD1
v_call: TRBV10-1
cdr3_aa: CASEDVPGQGARPYSNQPQHF
cdr3_nt: TGCGCCAGCGAGGACGTACCGGGACAGGGCGCGCGGCCATATAGCAATCAGCCCCAGCATTTT

j_call: TRBJ2-1
clone_size: NA
d_call: TRBD2
v_call: TRBV4-1
cdr3_aa: CASSQHSGGAYEQFF
cdr3_nt: TGCGCCAGCAGCCAACACAGCGGGGGGGCCTATGAGCAGTTCTTC

j_call: TRBJ2-7
clone_size: NA
d_call: NA
v_call: TRBV9
cdr3_aa: CASSHGTGGSEQYF
cdr3_nt: TGTGCCAGCAGCCACGGGACTGGGGGTAGCGAGCAGTACTTC

j_call: TRBJ1-5
clone_size: NA
d_call: NA
v_call: TRBV7-6
cdr3_aa: CASSLEGQGWQPQHF
cdr3_nt: TGTGCCAGCAGCTTAGAGGGCCAGGGTTGGCAGCCCCAGCATTTT

j_call: TRBJ2-5
clone_size: NA
d_call: NA
v_call: TRBV29-1
cdr3_aa: CSAEDRSGAETQYF
cdr3_nt: TGCAGCGCCGAGGACAGGTCGGGGGCAGAGACCCAGTACTTC

j_call: TRBJ2-2
clone_size: NA
d_call: NA
v_call: TRBV27
cdr3_aa: CASSLGSGFTGELFF
cdr3_nt: TGTGCCAGCAGTTTGGGTTCGGGGTTCACCGGGGAGCTGTTTTTT

j_call: TRBJ1-2
clone_size: NA
d_call: NA
v_call: TRBV5-1
cdr3_aa: CASSPAKNYGYTF
cdr3_nt: TGCGCCAGCAGCCCCGCGAAGAACTATGGCTACACCTTC

j_call: TRBJ1-6
clone_size: once
d_call: TRBD1
v_call: TRBV9
cdr3_aa: CASSPEGARSPLHF
cdr3_nt: TGTGCCAGCAGCCCCGAGGGGGCCAGGTCGCCCCTCCACTTT

j_call: TRBJ2-5
clone_size: few
d_call: TRBD2
v_call: TRBV7-6
cdr3_aa: CASSSLAGGEQTQYF
cdr3_nt: TGTGCCAGCAGCTCTTTAGCGGGGGGGGAGCAGACCCAGTACTTC

j_call: TRBJ2-7
clone_size: few
d_call: TRBD2
v_call: TRBV7-9
cdr3_aa: CASSPSSGRNEQYF
cdr3_nt: TGTGCCAGCAGCCCTTCTAGCGGGAGGAACGAGCAGTACTTC

j_call: TRBJ2-5
clone_size: NA
d_call: TRBD2
v_call: TRBV4-1
cdr3_aa: CASSPLAGGQETQYF
cdr3_nt: TGCGCCAGCAGCCCGCTAGCGGGGGGCCAAGAGACCCAGTACTTC

j_call: TRBJ1-2
clone_size: NA
d_call: NA
v_call: TRBV29-1
cdr3_aa: CSVLRPTNYGYTF
cdr3_nt: TGCAGCGTTTTGAGGCCAACTAACTATGGCTACACCTTC

j_call: TRBJ2-1
clone_size: NA
d_call: TRBD2
v_call: TRBV7-9
cdr3_aa: CASSPGAGASYNEQFF
cdr3_nt: TGTGCCAGCAGCCCCGGGGCGGGAGCGTCCTACAATGAGCAGTTCTTC

j_call: TRBJ2-5
clone_size: NA
d_call: TRBD2
v_call: TRBV5-4
cdr3_aa: CASSLWASGQETQYF
cdr3_nt: TGTGCCAGCAGCTTGTGGGCTAGCGGGCAAGAGACCCAGTACTTC

j_call: TRBJ2-5
clone_size: NA
d_call: TRBD2
v_call: TRBV7-6
cdr3_aa: CASSLAGGLTYQETQYF
cdr3_nt: TGTGCCAGCAGCTTAGCGGGAGGGCTTACGTACCAAGAGACCCAGTACTTC

j_call: TRBJ1-6
clone_size: NA
d_call: TRBD1
v_call: TRBV30
cdr3_aa: CAWSAGRGPNSPLHF
cdr3_nt: TGTGCCTGGAGTGCCGGCAGGGGGCCGAATTCACCCCTCCACTTT

j_call: TRBJ2-7
clone_size: NA
d_call: NA
v_call: TRBV28
cdr3_aa: CASSSLLVLTSSYEQYF
cdr3_nt: TGTGCCAGCAGTTCCCTACTTGTACTGACAAGCTCCTACGAGCAGTACTTC

j_call: TRBJ2-1
clone_size: NA
d_call: NA
v_call: TRBV4-2
cdr3_aa: CASSQPGRENEQFF
cdr3_nt: TGTGCCAGCAGCCAGCCGGGACGGGAGAATGAGCAGTTCTTC

j_call: TRBJ1-2
clone_size: NA
d_call: TRBD1
v_call: TRBV4-3
cdr3_aa: CASSQEGEDRIDGYTF
cdr3_nt: TGCGCCAGCAGCCAAGAAGGGGAGGACAGGATAGATGGCTACACCTTC

j_call: TRBJ1-4
clone_size: NA
d_call: TRBD1
v_call: TRBV5-1
cdr3_aa: CASSFTGGAATNEKLFF
cdr3_nt: TGCGCCAGCAGCTTCACAGGGGGTGCAGCAACTAATGAAAAACTGTTTTTT

j_call: TRBJ1-5
clone_size: NA
d_call: TRBD1
v_call: TRBV28
cdr3_aa: CASSPLGTGPNQPQHF
cdr3_nt: TGTGCCAGCAGTCCCTTGGGGACAGGGCCTAATCAGCCCCAGCATTTT

j_call: TRBJ2-1
clone_size: NA
d_call: TRBD1
v_call: TRBV28
cdr3_aa: CASSPGGTGAYNEQFF
cdr3_nt: TGTGCCAGCAGTCCCGGTGGGACAGGGGCCTACAATGAGCAGTTCTTC

j_call: TRBJ1-4
clone_size: NA
d_call: TRBD1
v_call: TRBV4-2
cdr3_aa: CASSQEKGQGNEKLFF
cdr3_nt: TGTGCCAGCAGCCAAGAAAAGGGACAGGGGAATGAAAAACTGTTTTTT

j_call: TRBJ1-1
clone_size: NA
d_call: NA
v_call: TRBV10-2
cdr3_aa: CASSELSRASEAFF
cdr3_nt: TGCGCCAGCAGTGAGCTAAGCAGGGCATCTGAAGCTTTCTTT

j_call: TRBJ2-3
clone_size: NA
d_call: NA
v_call: TRBV6-5
cdr3_aa: CASSRGTTDTQYF
cdr3_nt: TGTGCCAGCAGTCGGGGGACCACAGATACGCAGTATTTT

j_call: TRBJ2-3
clone_size: NA
d_call: TRBD2
v_call: TRBV5-1
cdr3_aa: CASSLSPLAGGLDSTDTQYF
cdr3_nt: TGCGCCAGCAGCTTGTCCCCCCTAGCGGGGGGCTTGGATAGCACAGATACGCAGTATTTT

j_call: TRBJ2-3
clone_size: NA
d_call: TRBD2
v_call: TRBV5-1
cdr3_aa: CASSQLAGSTDTQYF
cdr3_nt: TGCGCCAGCAGCCAACTAGCGGGAAGCACAGATACGCAGTATTTT

j_call: TRBJ1-2
clone_size: NA
d_call: NA
v_call: TRBV27
cdr3_aa: CASSSTPLENYGYTF
cdr3_nt: TGTGCCAGCAGTTCGACACCGCTTGAAAACTATGGCTACACCTTC

j_call: TRBJ2-5
clone_size: NA
d_call: TRBD1
v_call: TRBV4-1
cdr3_aa: CASSQGDRDQETQYF
cdr3_nt: TGCGCCAGCAGCCAAGGGGACAGGGACCAAGAGACCCAGTACTTC